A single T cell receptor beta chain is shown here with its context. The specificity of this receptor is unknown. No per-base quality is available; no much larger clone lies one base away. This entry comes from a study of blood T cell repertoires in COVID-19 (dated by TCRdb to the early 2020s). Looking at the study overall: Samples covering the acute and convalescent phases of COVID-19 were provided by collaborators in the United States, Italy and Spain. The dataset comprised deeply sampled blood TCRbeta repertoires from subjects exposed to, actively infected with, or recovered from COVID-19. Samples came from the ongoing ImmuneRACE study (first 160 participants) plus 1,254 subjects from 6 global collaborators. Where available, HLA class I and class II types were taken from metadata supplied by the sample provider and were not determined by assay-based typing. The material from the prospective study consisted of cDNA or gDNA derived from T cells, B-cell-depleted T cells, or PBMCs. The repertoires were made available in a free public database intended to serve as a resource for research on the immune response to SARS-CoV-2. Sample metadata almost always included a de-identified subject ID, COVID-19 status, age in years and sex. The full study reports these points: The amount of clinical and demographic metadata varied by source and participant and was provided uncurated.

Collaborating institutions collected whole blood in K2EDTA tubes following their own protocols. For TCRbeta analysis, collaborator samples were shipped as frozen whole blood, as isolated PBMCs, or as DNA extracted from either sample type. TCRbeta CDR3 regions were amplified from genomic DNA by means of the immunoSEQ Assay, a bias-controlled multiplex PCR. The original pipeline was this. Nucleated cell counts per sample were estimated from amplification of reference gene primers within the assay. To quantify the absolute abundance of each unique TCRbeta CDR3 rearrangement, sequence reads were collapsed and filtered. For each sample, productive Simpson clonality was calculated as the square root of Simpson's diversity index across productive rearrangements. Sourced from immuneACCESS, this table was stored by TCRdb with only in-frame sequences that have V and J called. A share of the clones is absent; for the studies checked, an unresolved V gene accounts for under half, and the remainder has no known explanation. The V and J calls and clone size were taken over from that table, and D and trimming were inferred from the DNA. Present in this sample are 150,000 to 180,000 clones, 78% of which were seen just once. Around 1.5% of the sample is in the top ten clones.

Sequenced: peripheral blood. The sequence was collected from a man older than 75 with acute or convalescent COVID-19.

CDR3 loop: CASSRSGVLNTEAFF. The sequenced DNA: TGTGCCAGCAGTCGATCAGGGGTCTTGAACACTGAAGCTTTCTTT. Rearrangement joined TRBV27 to TRBJ1-1; a tentative D call is TRBD1 (6 bases match). V is pared back by 5 bases and J by 0 bases, with 13 bases lying between the germline termini. The CDR3 numbers 15 residues from cysteine through phenylalanine. The only DNA kept is the CDR3, 45 bases in frame from the first base. The germline V gene (reference sequence) supplies CDR1 MNHEY and CDR2 SMNVEV.